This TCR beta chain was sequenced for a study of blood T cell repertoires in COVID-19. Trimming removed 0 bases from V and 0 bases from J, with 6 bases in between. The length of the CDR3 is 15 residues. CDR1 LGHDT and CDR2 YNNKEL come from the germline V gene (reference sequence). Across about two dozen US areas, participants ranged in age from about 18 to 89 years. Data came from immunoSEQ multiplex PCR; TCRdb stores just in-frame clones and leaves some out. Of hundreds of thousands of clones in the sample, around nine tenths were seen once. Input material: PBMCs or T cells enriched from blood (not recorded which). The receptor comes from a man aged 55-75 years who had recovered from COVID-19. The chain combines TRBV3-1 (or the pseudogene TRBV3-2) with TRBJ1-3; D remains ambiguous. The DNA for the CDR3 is TGTGCCAGCAGCCAAGAGCTATACTCTGGAAACACCATATATTTT. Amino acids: CASSQELYSGNTIYF.